The clone carrying this TCR beta chain was seen a handful of times. The target antigen is unknown. The data were obtained in a study of response to subunit inactivated influenza vaccine. General study points: Authors suggested seasonal influenza vaccinations each recruit few new T cells.

Trimming cost V 3 bases and J 0 bases; bases outside gene matches: 5. The CDR3 runs to 16 residues. Germline V gene sequence: CDR1 SGHRS, CDR2 YFSETQ. TCRdb reanalysed the RT-PCR reads using MiXCR and keeps one entry per CDR3 protein. The sample lists about 700,000 distinct CDR3 sequences; 14% were seen once. The origin of this receptor is a man aged 45-65 years who received an inactivated influenza vaccine. Specimen: PBMCs from blood, collected 14 days before vaccination. This chain joins TRBV5-1 and TRBJ2-2, with 7 bases identical to TRBD1. CDR3 sequence reads: CASSYYRGTNTGELFF. In DNA form, the CDR3 reads TGCGCCAGCAGCTACTACAGGGGAACGAACACCGGGGAGCTGTTTTTT.